This TCR beta chain was profiled in a study of blood T cell repertoires in COVID-19. For the study at large: PBMCs, B-cell-depleted T cells, or T cells provided the cDNA or gDNA that made up the material.

In the original analysis: Nucleated cell counts were estimated from reference gene primer amplification. Generated by immunoSEQ multiplex PCR, the TCRdb table keeps only in-frame clones and is missing some. V and J calls and clone size are those listed in that table; D and trimming were worked out from the DNA. Found here are tens of thousands of clones, approximately 84% of them singletons; the top ten hold approximately 23%. Germline values: CDR1 ENHRY, CDR2 SYGVKD. Trimming cost V 7 bases and J 3 bases; bases outside gene matches: 8. CDR3 length: 14 amino acids. The V call is TRBV10-3, the J call TRBJ1-2; TRBD1 matches at 7 bases. The sequence came from an older man with active or convalescent COVID-19. Sequencing was performed on peripheral blood. The CDR3 DNA is TGTGCCATCACCTCGACAGGGCTGGACTATGGCTACACCTTC. This translates into CAITSTGLDYGYTF.